The entry below gives a single TCR beta chain sequence along with its context. This record belongs to a study of blood T cell repertoires in COVID-19. TCRdb's copy holds only in-frame clones and misses some; the assay was immunoSEQ multiplex PCR. The table shows around 100,000 clones, with around 82% occurring only once. Trimming removed 5 bases from V and 1 base from J; junction bases left unmatched: 11. Germline assignment: CDR1 SGHTA and CDR2 FQGTGA. CDR3 length equals 17 residues. The chain combines TRBV7-3 with TRBJ2-1; TRBD2 matches at 7 bases. Sequenced sample: peripheral blood. This TCR came from a man aged 55-75 years with acute or convalescent COVID-19. The CDR3 reads CASSGLGEGGSYNEQFF. The CDR3 nucleotides are TGTGCCAGCAGCGGTTTAGGGGAGGGTGGGTCCTACAATGAGCAGTTCTTC.